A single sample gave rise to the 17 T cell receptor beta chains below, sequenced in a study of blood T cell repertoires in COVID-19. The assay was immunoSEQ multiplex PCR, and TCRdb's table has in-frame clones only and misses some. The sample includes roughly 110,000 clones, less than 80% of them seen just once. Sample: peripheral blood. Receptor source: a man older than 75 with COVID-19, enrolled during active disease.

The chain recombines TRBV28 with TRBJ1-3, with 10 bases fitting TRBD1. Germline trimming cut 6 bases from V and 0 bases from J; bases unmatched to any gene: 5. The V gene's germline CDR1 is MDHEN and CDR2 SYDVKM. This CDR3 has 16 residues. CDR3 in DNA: TGTGCCAGCAGCAAGGGACAGGGGCACTCTGGAAACACCATATATTTT. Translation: CASSKGQGHSGNTIYF. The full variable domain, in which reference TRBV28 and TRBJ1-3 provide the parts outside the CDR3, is DVKVTQSSRYLVKRTGEKVFLECVQDMDHENMFWYRQDPGLGLRLIYFSYDVKMKEKGDIPEGYSVSREKKERFSLILESASTNQTSMYLCASSKGQGHSGNTIYFGEGSWLTVV.

CDR3 amino acids: CASSETGLAGDGQEGTGELFF. The CDR3 nucleotides read TGTGCCAGCAGTGAGACCGGACTAGCGGGAGACGGACAAGAAGGCACCGGGGAGCTGTTTTTT. This chain uses TRBV28 with TRBJ2-2; 13 bases agree with TRBD2. Germline V gene sequence: CDR1 MDHEN, CDR2 SYDVKM. CDR3 size: 21 residues. V shed 5 bases and J 4 bases; nucleotides not matched to a gene: 19.

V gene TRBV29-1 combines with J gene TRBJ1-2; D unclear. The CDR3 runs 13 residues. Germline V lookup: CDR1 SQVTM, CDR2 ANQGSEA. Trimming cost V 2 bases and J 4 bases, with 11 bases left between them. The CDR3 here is CSVELPTRYGYTF. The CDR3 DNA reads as TGCAGCGTTGAATTGCCCACGCGCTATGGCTACACCTTC.

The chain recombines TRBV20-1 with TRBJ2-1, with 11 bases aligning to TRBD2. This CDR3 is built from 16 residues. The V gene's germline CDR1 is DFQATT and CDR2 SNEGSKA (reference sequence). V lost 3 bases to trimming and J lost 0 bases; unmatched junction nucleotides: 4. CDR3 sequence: CSASGTSGSSYNEQFF. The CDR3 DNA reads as TGCAGTGCTAGTGGAACTAGCGGGAGCTCCTACAATGAGCAGTTCTTC.

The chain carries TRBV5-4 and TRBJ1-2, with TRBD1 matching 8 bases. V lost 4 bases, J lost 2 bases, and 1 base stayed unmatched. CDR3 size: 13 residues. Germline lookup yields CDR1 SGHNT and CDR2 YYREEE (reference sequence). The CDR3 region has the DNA TGTGCCAGCAGCCGGACAGGGAACTATGGCTACACCTTC. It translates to CASSRTGNYGYTF.

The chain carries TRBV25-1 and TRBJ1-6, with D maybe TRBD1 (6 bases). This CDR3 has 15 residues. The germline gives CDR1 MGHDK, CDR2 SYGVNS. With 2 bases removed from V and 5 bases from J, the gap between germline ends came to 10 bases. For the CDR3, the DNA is TGTGCCAGCAGTGAAGGCAGGGGTCATAATTCACCCCTCCACTTT. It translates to CASSEGRGHNSPLHF. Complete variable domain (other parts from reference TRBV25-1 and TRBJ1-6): EADIYQTPRYLVIGTGKKITLECSQTMGHDKMYWYQQDPGMELHLIHYSYGVNSTEKGDLSSESTVSRIRTEHFPLTLESARPSHTSQYLCASSEGRGHNSPLHFGNGTRLTVT.

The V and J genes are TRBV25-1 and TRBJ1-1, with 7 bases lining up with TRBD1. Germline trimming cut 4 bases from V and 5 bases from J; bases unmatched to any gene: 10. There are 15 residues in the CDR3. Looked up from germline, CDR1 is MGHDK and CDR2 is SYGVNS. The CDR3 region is CASSAQSTGRTEAFF. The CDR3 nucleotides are TGTGCCAGCAGTGCCCAATCGACAGGGCGGACTGAAGCTTTCTTT.

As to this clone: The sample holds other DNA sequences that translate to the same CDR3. DNA of the CDR3: TGTGCCAGCAGCCCCCCTGGGGGCGCCCCGGGGGGCTACACCTTC. It is translated as CASSPPGGAPGGYTF. This sequence joins TRBV7-2 and TRBJ1-2; tentative D call: TRBD1 (6 bases). The CDR3 covers 15 residues. Trimming removed 5 bases at V and 8 bases at J, with 21 bases between. Germline CDR1 is SGHTA and CDR2 is FQGNSA.

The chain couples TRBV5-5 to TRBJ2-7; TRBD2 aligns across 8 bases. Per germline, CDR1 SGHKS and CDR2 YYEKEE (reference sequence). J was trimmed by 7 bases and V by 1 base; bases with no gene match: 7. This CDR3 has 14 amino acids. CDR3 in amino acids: CASSLWTSPPEQYF. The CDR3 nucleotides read TGTGCCAGCAGCTTGTGGACTAGCCCGCCGGAGCAGTACTTC.

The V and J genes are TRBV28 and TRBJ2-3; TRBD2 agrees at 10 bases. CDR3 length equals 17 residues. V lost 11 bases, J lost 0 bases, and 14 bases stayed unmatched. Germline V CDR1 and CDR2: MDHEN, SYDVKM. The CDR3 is CAVRGLAGVGSTDTQYF. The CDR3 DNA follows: TGTGCCGTAAGGGGGCTAGCGGGAGTAGGGAGCACAGATACGCAGTATTTT.

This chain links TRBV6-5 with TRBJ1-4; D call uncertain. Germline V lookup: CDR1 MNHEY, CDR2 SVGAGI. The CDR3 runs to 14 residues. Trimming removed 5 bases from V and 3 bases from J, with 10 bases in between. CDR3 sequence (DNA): TGTGCCAGCAGTACCCTGCCAGCTAATGAAAAACTGTTTTTT. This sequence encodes CASSTLPANEKLFF.

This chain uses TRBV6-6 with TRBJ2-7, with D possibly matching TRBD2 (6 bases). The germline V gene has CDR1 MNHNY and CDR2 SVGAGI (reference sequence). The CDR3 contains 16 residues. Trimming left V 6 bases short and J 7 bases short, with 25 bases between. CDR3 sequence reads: CASSPRGGGLSGEQYF. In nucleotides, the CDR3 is TGTGCCAGCAGCCCACGAGGTGGGGGACTCTCGGGAGAGCAGTACTTC.

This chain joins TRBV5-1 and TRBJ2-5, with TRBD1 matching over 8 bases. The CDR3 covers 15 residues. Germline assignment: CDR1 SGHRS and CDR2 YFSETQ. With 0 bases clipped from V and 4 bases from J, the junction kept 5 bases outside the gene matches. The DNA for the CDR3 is TGCGCCAGCAGCTTGGTGCAGGGGGCAGGAGAGACCCAGTACTTC. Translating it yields CASSLVQGAGETQYF. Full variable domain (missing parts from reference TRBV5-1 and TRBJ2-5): KAGVTQTPRYLIKTRGQQVTLSCSPISGHRSVSWYQQTPGQGLQFLFEYFSETQRNKGNFPGRFSGRQFSNSRSEMNVSTLELGDSALYLCASSLVQGAGETQYFGPGTRLLVL.

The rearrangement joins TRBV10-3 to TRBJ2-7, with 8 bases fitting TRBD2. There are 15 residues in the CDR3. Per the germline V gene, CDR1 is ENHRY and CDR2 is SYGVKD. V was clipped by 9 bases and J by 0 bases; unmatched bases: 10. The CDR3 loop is CAMSAGGVLSYEQYF. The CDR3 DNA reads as TGTGCCATGTCGGCCGGGGGGGTACTCTCCTACGAGCAGTACTTC.

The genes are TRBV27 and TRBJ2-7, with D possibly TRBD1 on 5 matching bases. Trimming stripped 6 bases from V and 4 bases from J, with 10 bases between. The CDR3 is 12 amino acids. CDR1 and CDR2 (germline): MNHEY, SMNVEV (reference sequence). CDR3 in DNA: TGTGCCAGCAGGGGGCGATCTTACGAGCAGTACTTC. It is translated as CASRGRSYEQYF.

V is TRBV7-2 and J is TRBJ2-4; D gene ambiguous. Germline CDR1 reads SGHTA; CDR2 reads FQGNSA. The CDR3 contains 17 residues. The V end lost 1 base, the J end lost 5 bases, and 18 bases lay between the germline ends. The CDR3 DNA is TGTGCCAGCAGCTTAGAGTCACAGTTTACCTCCCAAAACATTCAGTACTTC. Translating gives CASSLESQFTSQNIQYF.

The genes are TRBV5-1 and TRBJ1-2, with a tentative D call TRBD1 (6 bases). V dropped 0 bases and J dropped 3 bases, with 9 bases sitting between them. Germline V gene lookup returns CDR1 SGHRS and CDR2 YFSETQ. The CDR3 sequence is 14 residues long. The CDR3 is CASSLVSGDYGYTF. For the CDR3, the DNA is TGCGCCAGCAGCTTGGTCTCAGGGGACTATGGCTACACCTTC.